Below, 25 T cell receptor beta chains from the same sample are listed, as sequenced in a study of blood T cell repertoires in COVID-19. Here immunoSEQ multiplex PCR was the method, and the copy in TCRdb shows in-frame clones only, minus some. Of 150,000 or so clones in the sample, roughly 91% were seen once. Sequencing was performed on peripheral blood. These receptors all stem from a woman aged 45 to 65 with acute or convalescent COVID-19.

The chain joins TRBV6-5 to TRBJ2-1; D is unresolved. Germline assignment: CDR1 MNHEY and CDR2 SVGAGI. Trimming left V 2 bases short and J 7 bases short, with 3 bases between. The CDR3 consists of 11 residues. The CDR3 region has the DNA TGTGCCAGCAGTTACCGGAATGAGCAGTTCTTC. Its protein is CASSYRNEQFF.

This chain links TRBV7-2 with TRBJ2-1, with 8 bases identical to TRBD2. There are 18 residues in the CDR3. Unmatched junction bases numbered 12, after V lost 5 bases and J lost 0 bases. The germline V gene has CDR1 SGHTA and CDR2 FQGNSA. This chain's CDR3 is CASSPSLAGLLSYNEQFF. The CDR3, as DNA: TGTGCCAGCAGCCCATCGTTAGCGGGACTGCTCTCCTACAATGAGCAGTTCTTC.

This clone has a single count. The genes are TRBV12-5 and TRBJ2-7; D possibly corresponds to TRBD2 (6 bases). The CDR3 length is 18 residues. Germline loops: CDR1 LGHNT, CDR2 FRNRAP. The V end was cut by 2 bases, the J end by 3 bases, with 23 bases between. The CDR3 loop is CASGLRPRDSSSHYEQYF. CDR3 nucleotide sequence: TGTGCTAGTGGTTTGCGACCCCGGGACTCCTCTTCTCACTACGAGCAGTACTTC. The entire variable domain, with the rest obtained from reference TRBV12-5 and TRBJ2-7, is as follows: DARVTQTPRHKVTEMGQEVTMRCQPILGHNTVFWYRQTMMQGLELLAYFRNRAPLDDSGMPKDRFSAEMPDATLATLKIQPSEPRDSAVYFCASGLRPRDSSSHYEQYFGPGTRLTVT.

CDR3 nucleotide sequence: TGTGCCAGCTTTGAGTCCACAGGACCCACTTCACCCCTCCACTTT. Encoded protein: CASFESTGPTSPLHF. V and J are TRBV28 and TRBJ1-6, with a weak D call TRBD1 (5 bases). The germline gives CDR1 MDHEN, CDR2 SYDVKM. Trimming removed 8 bases at V and 9 bases at J, with 20 bases between. There are 15 residues in the CDR3.

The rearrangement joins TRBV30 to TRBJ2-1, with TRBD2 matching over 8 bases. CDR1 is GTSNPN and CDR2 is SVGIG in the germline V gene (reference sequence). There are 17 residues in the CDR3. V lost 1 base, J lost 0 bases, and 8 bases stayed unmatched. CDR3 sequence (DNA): TGTGCCTGGAGTGGCGCGGGAGGACACTCCTCCTACAATGAGCAGTTCTTC. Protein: CAWSGAGGHSSYNEQFF.

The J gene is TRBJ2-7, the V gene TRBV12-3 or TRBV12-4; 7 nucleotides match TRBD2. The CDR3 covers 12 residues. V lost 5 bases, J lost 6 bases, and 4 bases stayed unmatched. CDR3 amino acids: CASSPIAGEQYF. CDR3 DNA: TGTGCCAGCAGTCCAATAGCGGGCGAGCAGTACTTC.

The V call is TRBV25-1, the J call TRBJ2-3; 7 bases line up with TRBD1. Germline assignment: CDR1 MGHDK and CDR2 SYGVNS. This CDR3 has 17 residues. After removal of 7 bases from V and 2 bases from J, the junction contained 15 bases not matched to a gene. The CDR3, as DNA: TGTGCCAGCAATATATACCTCAGGGGGACGGTCACAGATACGCAGTATTTT. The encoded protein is CASNIYLRGTVTDTQYF.

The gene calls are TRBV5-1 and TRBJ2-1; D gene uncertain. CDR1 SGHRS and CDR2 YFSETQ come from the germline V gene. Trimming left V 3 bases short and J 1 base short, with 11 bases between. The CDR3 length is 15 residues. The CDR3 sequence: CASSSLDASYNEQFF. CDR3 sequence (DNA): TGCGCCAGCAGCTCACTCGATGCTTCCTACAATGAGCAGTTCTTC.

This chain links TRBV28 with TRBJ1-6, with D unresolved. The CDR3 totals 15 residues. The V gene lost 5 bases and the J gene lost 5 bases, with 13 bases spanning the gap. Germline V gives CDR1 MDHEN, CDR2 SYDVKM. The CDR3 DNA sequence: TGTGCCAGCAGTCCCCAGGCACCACATAATTCACCCCTCCACTTT. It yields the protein CASSPQAPHNSPLHF.

CDR3 DNA sequence: TGTGCCAGCAGTGAAGATAACAGAAGCACCCAGCATTTT. Encoded protein: CASSEDNRSTQHF. The chain carries TRBV6-1 and TRBJ1-5; D ambiguous. Trimming took 1 base from V and 11 from J, leaving 12 bases between them. In germline, CDR1 is MNHNS, CDR2 SASEGT. CDR3 size: 13 residues.

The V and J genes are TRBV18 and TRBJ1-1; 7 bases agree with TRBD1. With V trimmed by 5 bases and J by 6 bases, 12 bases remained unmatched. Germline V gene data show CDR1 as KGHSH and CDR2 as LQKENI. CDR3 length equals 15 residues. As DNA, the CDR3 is TGTGCCAGCTCAGACAGGGAATGGATCGGGGCTGAAGCTTTCTTT. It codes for CASSDREWIGAEAFF. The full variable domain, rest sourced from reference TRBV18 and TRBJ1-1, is NAGVMQNPRHLVRRRGQEARLRCSPMKGHSHVYWYRQLPEEGLKFMVYLQKENIIDESGMPKERFSAEFPKEGPSILRIQQVVRGDSAAYFCASSDREWIGAEAFFGQGTRLTVV.

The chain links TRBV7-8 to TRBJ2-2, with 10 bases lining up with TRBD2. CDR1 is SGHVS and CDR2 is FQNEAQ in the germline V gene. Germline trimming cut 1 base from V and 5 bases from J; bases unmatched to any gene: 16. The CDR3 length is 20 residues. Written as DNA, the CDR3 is TGTGCCAGCAGCTTAGTACCACCAGTAGCGGGGGGTACGGAGACCGGGGAGCTGTTTTTT. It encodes CASSLVPPVAGGTETGELFF.

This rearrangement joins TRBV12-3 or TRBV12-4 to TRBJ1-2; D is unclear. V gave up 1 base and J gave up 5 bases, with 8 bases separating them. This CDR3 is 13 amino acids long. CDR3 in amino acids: CASSLGGKYGYTF. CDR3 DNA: TGTGCCAGCAGTTTAGGCGGGAAATATGGCTACACCTTC.

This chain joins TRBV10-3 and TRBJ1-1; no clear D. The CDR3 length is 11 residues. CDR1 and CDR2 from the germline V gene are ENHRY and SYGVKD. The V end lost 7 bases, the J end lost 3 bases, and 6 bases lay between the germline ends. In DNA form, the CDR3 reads TGTGCCATCAAAGAGGACACTGAAGCTTTCTTT. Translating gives CAIKEDTEAFF.

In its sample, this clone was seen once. The chain's CDR3 is CASRLRGPDSGANVLTF. The CDR3 DNA reads as TGTGCCAGCAGACTCAGGGGGCCCGACTCTGGGGCCAACGTCCTGACTTTC. J is TRBJ2-6 and V is TRBV3-1 (or the pseudogene TRBV3-2), with 8 bases that match TRBD1. CDR3 size: 17 residues. V lost 6 bases, J lost 0 bases, and 7 bases stayed unmatched. The germline gives CDR1 LGHDT, CDR2 YNNKEL (reference sequence).

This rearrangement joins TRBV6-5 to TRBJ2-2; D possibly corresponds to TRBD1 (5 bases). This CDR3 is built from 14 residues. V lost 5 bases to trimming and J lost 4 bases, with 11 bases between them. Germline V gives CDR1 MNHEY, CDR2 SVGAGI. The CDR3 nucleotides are TGTGCCAGCAGTCGACAGCCTGCCACCGGGGAGCTGTTTTTT. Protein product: CASSRQPATGELFF.

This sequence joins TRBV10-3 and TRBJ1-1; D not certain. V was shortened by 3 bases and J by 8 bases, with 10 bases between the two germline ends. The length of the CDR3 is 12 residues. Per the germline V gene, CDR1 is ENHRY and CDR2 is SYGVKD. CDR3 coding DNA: TGTGCCATCAGTGATATCTATACGGAAGCTTTCTTT. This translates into CAISDIYTEAFF.

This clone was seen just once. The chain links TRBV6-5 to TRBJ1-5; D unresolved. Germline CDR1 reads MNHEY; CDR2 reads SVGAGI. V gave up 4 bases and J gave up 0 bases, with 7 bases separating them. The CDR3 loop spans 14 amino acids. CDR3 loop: CASSSIDSNQPQHF. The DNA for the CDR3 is TGTGCCAGCAGTTCAATAGATAGCAATCAGCCCCAGCATTTT.

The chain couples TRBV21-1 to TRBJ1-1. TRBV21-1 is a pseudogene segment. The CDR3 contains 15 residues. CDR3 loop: CASSKVVGEDTEAFF. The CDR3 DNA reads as TGTGCCAGCAGCAAAGTGGTGGGGGAGGACACTGAAGCTTTCTTT.

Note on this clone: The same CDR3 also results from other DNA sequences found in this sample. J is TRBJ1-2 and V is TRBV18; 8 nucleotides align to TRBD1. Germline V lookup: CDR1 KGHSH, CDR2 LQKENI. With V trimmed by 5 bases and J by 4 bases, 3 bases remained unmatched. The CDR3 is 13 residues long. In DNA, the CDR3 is TGTGCCAGCTCAGCAGGGGGCAGCTATGGCTACACCTTC. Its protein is CASSAGGSYGYTF.

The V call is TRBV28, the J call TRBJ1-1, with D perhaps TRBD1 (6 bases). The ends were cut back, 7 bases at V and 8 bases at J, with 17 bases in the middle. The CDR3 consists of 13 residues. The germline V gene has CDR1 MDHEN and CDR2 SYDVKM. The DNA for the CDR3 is TGTGCCAGCACTCCCTGGGGGGGGCACGAAGCTTTCTTT. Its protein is CASTPWGGHEAFF.

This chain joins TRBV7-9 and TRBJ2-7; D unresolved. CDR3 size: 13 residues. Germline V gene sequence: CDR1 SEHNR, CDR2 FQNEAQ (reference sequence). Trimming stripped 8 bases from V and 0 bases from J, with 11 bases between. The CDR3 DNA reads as TGTGCCAGCGAGAACGGAGTCTCCTACGAGCAGTACTTC. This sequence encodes CASENGVSYEQYF.

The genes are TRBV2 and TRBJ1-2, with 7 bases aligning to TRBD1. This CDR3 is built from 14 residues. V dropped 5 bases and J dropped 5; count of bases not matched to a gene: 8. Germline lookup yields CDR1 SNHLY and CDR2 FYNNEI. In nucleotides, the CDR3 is TGTGCCAGCAGTCCCGACAGGGCCTTGTATGGCTACACCTTC. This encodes CASSPDRALYGYTF.

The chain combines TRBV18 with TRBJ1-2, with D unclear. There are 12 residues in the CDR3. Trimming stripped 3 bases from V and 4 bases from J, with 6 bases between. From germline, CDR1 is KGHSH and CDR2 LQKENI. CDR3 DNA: TGTGCCAGCTCACCGACACCCTATGGCTACACCTTC. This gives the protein CASSPTPYGYTF. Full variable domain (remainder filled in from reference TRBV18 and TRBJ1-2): NAGVMQNPRHLVRRRGQEARLRCSPMKGHSHVYWYRQLPEEGLKFMVYLQKENIIDESGMPKERFSAEFPKEGPSILRIQQVVRGDSAAYFCASSPTPYGYTFGSGTRLTVV.

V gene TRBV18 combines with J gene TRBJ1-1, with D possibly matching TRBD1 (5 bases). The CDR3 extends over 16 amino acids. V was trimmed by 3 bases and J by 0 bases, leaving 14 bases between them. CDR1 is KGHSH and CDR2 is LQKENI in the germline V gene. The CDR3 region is CASSPQQVNMNTEAFF. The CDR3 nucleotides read TGTGCCAGCTCACCTCAACAGGTAAACATGAACACTGAAGCTTTCTTT.